Shown below are 18 T cell receptor beta chains from a single sample sequenced in a study of identical twins. TCRdb re-derived calls from the 5' RACE reads in MiXCR, one entry per CDR3 protein. The sample has about 530,000 distinct CDR3 sequences; approximately 14% are singletons. These same data were also listed under a study on yellow fever vaccine responses in identical twins.

Sequences were obtained from CD4+ T cells sorted from blood. The receptors come from a woman aged 18-35 years in good health.

This clonotype was picked up a small number of times. The chain uses TRBV4-1 and TRBJ2-2; D is unresolved. The length of the CDR3 is 16 residues. With 3 bases removed from V and 3 bases from J, the gap between germline ends came to 14 bases. Germline V gene data show CDR1 as MGHRA and CDR2 as YSYEKL. CDR3 loop: CASSHSYNLDTGELFF. In DNA form, the CDR3 reads TGCGCCAGCAGCCATTCATACAATTTGGACACCGGGGAGCTGTTTTTT.

The chain carries TRBV28 and TRBJ2-3, with D unclear. The germline gives CDR1 MDHEN, CDR2 SYDVKM. V lost 8 bases, J lost 10 bases, and 7 bases lay in between. The CDR3 covers 9 residues. CDR3 residues: CASLPAQYF. As DNA, the CDR3 is TGTGCCAGCCTCCCGGCGCAGTATTTT.

This clonotype was counted a few times. V and J are TRBV11-2 and TRBJ2-1; D perhaps matches TRBD1 (7 bases). V lost 0 bases and J 1 base, leaving 19 bases between the germline ends. Germline assignment: CDR1 SGHAT and CDR2 FQNNGV. CDR3 length equals 19 residues. The CDR3 sequence: CASSLEGGVTGYSYNEQFF. The CDR3 region has the DNA TGTGCCAGCAGCTTAGAGGGGGGAGTGACAGGGTATTCCTACAATGAGCAGTTCTTC.

This chain connects TRBV9 to TRBJ2-7, with D maybe TRBD1 (5 bases). Germline loops: CDR1 SGDLS, CDR2 YYNGEE. The CDR3 consists of 15 residues. Trimming left V 0 bases short and J 3 bases short, with 13 bases between. CDR3 nucleotide sequence: TGTGCCAGCAGCGTAGATGGACAAGGGTTCTACGAGCAGTACTTC. Translating it yields CASSVDGQGFYEQYF. Complete variable domain (other parts from reference TRBV9 and TRBJ2-7): DSGVTQTPKHLITATGQRVTLRCSPRSGDLSVYWYQQSLDQGLQFLIQYYNGEERAKGNILERFSAQQFPDLHSELNLSSLELGDSALYFCASSVDGQGFYEQYFGPGTRLTVT.

CDR3 residues: CASSYAGTSGRLSTDTQYF. The CDR3 region has the DNA TGTGCCAGCAGCTACGCCGGGACTAGCGGGAGGCTAAGCACAGATACGCAGTATTTT. This chain joins TRBV6-2 or TRBV6-3 and TRBJ2-3; 15 bases are shared with TRBD2. Germline assignment: CDR1 MNHEY and CDR2 SVGEGT. Trimming cost V 6 bases and J 0 bases; bases outside gene matches: 10. The CDR3 sequence is 19 residues long.

The chain couples TRBV11-2 to TRBJ2-4; no reliable D call. The length of the CDR3 is 16 residues. Per germline, CDR1 SGHAT and CDR2 FQNNGV. V lost 3 bases and J lost 0, with 12 bases in between. The CDR3 DNA reads as TGTGCCAGCAGCTTTCAAGCCGCGGTAGCCAAAAACATTCAGTACTTC. This encodes CASSFQAAVAKNIQYF.

This clonotype has only a few counts. The gene calls are TRBV5-1 and TRBJ1-2; no clear D gene. This CDR3 is 12 amino acids long. The V and J ends lost 2 bases and 7 bases respectively, with 9 bases between them. Looked up from germline, CDR1 is SGHRS and CDR2 is YFSETQ. CDR3 sequence reads: CASSFEQRGYTF. For the CDR3, the DNA is TGCGCCAGCAGCTTCGAACAGCGTGGCTACACCTTC.

CDR3 DNA: TGTGCCAGCAGCTTAGACCGACGACAATTCGGTGGAGAGACCCAGTACTTC. This encodes CASSLDRRQFGGETQYF. J is TRBJ2-5 and V is TRBV11-2; D is unresolved. CDR1 is SGHAT, CDR2 FQNNGV, per germline. With 0 bases removed from V and 4 bases from J, the gap between germline ends came to 18 bases. The CDR3 is 17 residues long.

This clonotype was found a few times. The chain joins TRBV6-5 to TRBJ1-3; 9 bases match TRBD1. Per the germline V gene, CDR1 is MNHEY and CDR2 is SVGAGI. V lost 4 bases to trimming and J lost 3 bases; unmatched junction nucleotides: 7. The CDR3 runs to 16 residues. This CDR3 is CASSLSPTGGGNTIYF. The CDR3 DNA is TGTGCCAGCAGTTTATCCCCGACAGGGGGTGGAAACACCATATATTTT.

This clonotype was detected only a few times. This rearrangement joins TRBV28 to TRBJ2-3; D unclear. The CDR3 is 13 amino acids. The germline V gene encodes CDR1 MDHEN and CDR2 SYDVKM. V gave up 8 bases and J gave up 4 bases, with 13 bases separating them. The CDR3: CASGRFGADTQYF. CDR3 bases: TGTGCCAGCGGCCGTTTCGGCGCAGATACGCAGTATTTT.

This clonotype was detected only a few times. The V and J genes are TRBV15 and TRBJ2-5; the D is unclear. The ends were cut back, 2 bases at V and 2 bases at J, with 0 bases in the middle. This CDR3 is built from 11 residues. CDR1 and CDR2 from the germline V gene are LNHNV and YYDKDF (reference sequence). The CDR3 nucleotides read TGTGCCACCAGCAGACAAGAGACCCAGTACTTC. This translates into CATSRQETQYF.

V gene TRBV5-1 combines with J gene TRBJ2-7; D could derive from TRBD1 or TRBD2 (5 bases each). The ends were cut back, 0 bases at V and 3 bases at J, with 13 bases in the middle. This CDR3 region has 15 residues. Germline V gene data show CDR1 as SGHRS and CDR2 as YFSETQ. The CDR3 DNA follows: TGCGCCAGCAGCTTGGGGGATCCGAGGGGCTACGAGCAGTACTTC. It specifies CASSLGDPRGYEQYF.

The rearrangement uses TRBV10-3 and TRBJ2-3, with 7 positions matching TRBD1. Looked up from germline, CDR1 is ENHRY and CDR2 is SYGVKD. This CDR3 is 13 amino acids long. Unmatched junction bases numbered 4, after V lost 10 bases and J lost 0 bases. The CDR3 here is CATRQGSTDTQYF. For the CDR3, the DNA is TGTGCCACCCGACAGGGAAGCACAGATACGCAGTATTTT.

This clonotype has just a few counts. The chain links TRBV12-3 or TRBV12-4 to TRBJ2-5; TRBD2 aligns across 13 bases. The junction had 10 bases not matched to a gene; V was cut back by 5 bases and J by 4 bases. The CDR3 runs to 17 residues. This CDR3 reads CASSPGLAGAGGETQYF. CDR3 DNA: TGTGCCAGCAGTCCCGGACTAGCGGGGGCCGGGGGAGAGACCCAGTACTTC.

This clonotype was counted between two and nine times. The V and J genes are TRBV24-1 and TRBJ2-1; 9 bases match TRBD2. Germline-derived CDR1 and CDR2 are KGHDR and SFDVKD. The junction had 16 bases not matched to a gene; V was cut back by 7 bases and J by 7 bases. CDR3 length: 17 residues. The CDR3 region is CATSLSGAGGPRNEQFF. In DNA, the CDR3 is TGTGCCACCAGCCTTTCTGGGGCGGGAGGGCCTCGGAATGAGCAGTTCTTC.

This chain connects TRBV20-1 to TRBJ2-1; unclear D gene. Germline assignment: CDR1 DFQATT and CDR2 SNEGSKA (reference sequence). Trimming removed 3 bases at V and 0 bases at J, with 12 bases between. The CDR3 sequence is 15 residues long. For the CDR3, the DNA is TGCAGTGCTAGCGGCGGACCAAGCTCCTACAATGAGCAGTTCTTC. It yields the protein CSASGGPSSYNEQFF.

This clonotype was observed a handful of times. The chain uses TRBV12-3 or TRBV12-4 and TRBJ2-5; TRBD1 might be the D (5 bases). This CDR3 is 13 amino acids long. V lost 5 bases and J lost 5, with 12 bases in between. CDR3: CASSPRQTETQYF. Written as DNA, the CDR3 is TGTGCCAGCAGTCCTCGACAGACGGAGACCCAGTACTTC.

This clonotype was seen a few times. The chain carries TRBV7-7 and TRBJ2-3; no reliable D call. This CDR3 has 18 residues. Germline V gene sequence: CDR1 SSHAT, CDR2 FNYEAQ (reference sequence). Deletions cut 5 bases from V and 0 bases from J, with 21 bases between. This chain's CDR3 is CASSPITPRKTSTDTQYF. The CDR3 DNA reads TGTGCCAGCAGCCCGATAACCCCCCGTAAAACTAGCACAGATACGCAGTATTTT.